Listed below are T cell receptor beta chains from one sample, sequenced in a study of control samples from healthy donors and cancer patients. Libraries were prepared by immunoSEQ multiplex PCR; TCRdb keeps only in-frame clonotypes and omits some of them. The sample carries 170,000 or so clones, 91% recorded once. Input material: blood. The receptors derive from a woman in her 40s in good health. Each CDR3 is given with its conserved first and last residue. The D gene is left open where the match is weak. Only part of the rows carry a size: once, few, many, or a class if the clone is expanded.

J gene	D gene	clone size	V gene	CDR3 DNA	CDR3 protein
TRBJ2-1	TRBD2	NA	TRBV12-3/TRBV12-4	TGTGCCAGCAGTTCCTCGGGGGGGTTTTTAGGGTTCTTC	CASSSSGGFLGFF
TRBJ1-5	NA	NA	TRBV19	TGTGCCAGTAGTGGGCAGGGTGGCCAGCCCCAGCATTTT	CASSGQGGQPQHF
TRBJ2-2	NA	NA	TRBV7-3	TGTGCCAGCAACCGCCGGGCCGGGGAGCTGTTTTTT	CASNRRAGELFF
TRBJ2-3	NA	NA	TRBV4-1	TGCGCCAGCAGCCAAGATCGGAGCTTCTCAGATACGCAGTATTTT	CASSQDRSFSDTQYF
TRBJ1-2	NA	NA	TRBV6-5	TGTGCCAGCACCCAGGAATACTATGGCTACACCTTC	CASTQEYYGYTF
TRBJ2-7	NA	NA	TRBV6-5	TGTGCCAGCAGGAGGGGGGGGGCTGTCCACGAGCAGTACTTC	CASRRGGAVHEQYF
TRBJ1-1	NA	NA	TRBV6-5	TGTGCCAGCAGTTCCCCAGGGACGAACACTGAAGCTTTCTTT	CASSSPGTNTEAFF
TRBJ2-7	NA	NA	TRBV12-3/TRBV12-4	TGTGCCAGCAGTTTAGGCCCGGAGCAGTACTTC	CASSLGPEQYF
TRBJ2-2	NA	once	TRBV18	TGTGCCAGCTCACCAGTGAAAGGCGCCGGGGAGCTGTTTTTT	CASSPVKGAGELFF
TRBJ2-3	NA	NA	TRBV9	TGTGCCAGCAGCGTAGTAGGCGAAAGCACAGATACGCAGTATTTT	CASSVVGESTDTQYF
TRBJ1-1	NA	NA	TRBV19	TGTGCCAGTAGTTTCGATCTCAGGGTGACTGAAGCTTTCTTT	CASSFDLRVTEAFF
TRBJ1-2	NA	once	TRBV4-1	TGCGCCAGCAGCCAAGAGAAGGGGGGGGGCGCGGAAGGCTACACCTTC	CASSQEKGGGAEGYTF
TRBJ2-2	NA	NA	TRBV3-1/TRBV3-2	TGTGCCAGCAGCGTACGGGACTCAGGGGGTGACGAGGCCGGGGAGCTGTTTTTT	CASSVRDSGGDEAGELFF
TRBJ2-2	NA	NA	TRBV5-4	TGTGCCAGCAGCTTGGATCTAAGGGTCGCCGGGGAGCTGTTTTTT	CASSLDLRVAGELFF
TRBJ1-1	NA	NA	TRBV27	TGTGCCAGCACTACGTTGGGGAGCACTGAAGCTTTCTTT	CASTTLGSTEAFF
TRBJ1-4	NA	NA	TRBV5-5	TGTGCCAGCAGCCTCAACAGGGAGTTTGGGGAAAAACTGTTTTTT	CASSLNREFGEKLFF
TRBJ1-4	TRBD1	NA	TRBV7-6	TGTGCCAGCAGCTTCGGATTGGGCAGGGGGCTCGGTAATGAAAAACTGTTTTTT	CASSFGLGRGLGNEKLFF
TRBJ2-2	TRBD2	NA	TRBV5-6	TGTGCCAGCAGCTTAGCGGGGATTAACACCGGGGAGCTGTTTTTT	CASSLAGINTGELFF
TRBJ1-3	NA	NA	TRBV9	TGTGCCAGCAGCGTAGGGCAGTTCTTCTCTGGAAACACCATATATTTT	CASSVGQFFSGNTIYF
TRBJ2-4	NA	NA	TRBV23-1	TGCGCCAGCAGTCGCGGACAGAGAAAAAACATTCAGTACTTC	CASSRGQRKNIQYF
TRBJ1-2	NA	NA	TRBV9	TGTGCCAGCAGGGACCCTGCTAACTATGGCTACACCTTC	CASRDPANYGYTF
TRBJ1-1	TRBD1	NA	TRBV2	TGTGCCAGCAGCAACACTAGGGACAGGGGTAACACTGAAGCTTTCTTT	CASSNTRDRGNTEAFF
TRBJ1-6	NA	once	TRBV28	TGTGCCAGCACCCAAATGAGCGGCCCCTATAATTCACCCCTCCACTTT	CASTQMSGPYNSPLHF
TRBJ2-5	NA	NA	TRBV6-4	TGTGCCAGCAGTGAACCCGCCAGGGGATGGGAGACCCAGTACTTC	CASSEPARGWETQYF
TRBJ2-6	TRBD1	NA	TRBV5-1	TGCGCCAGCAGCTCCCCCACAGGGGCTGGGGCCAACGTCCTGACTTTC	CASSSPTGAGANVLTF
TRBJ1-1	TRBD1	NA	TRBV18	TGTGCCAGCTCACCAAAGACAGGGTGGACTGAAGCTTTCTTT	CASSPKTGWTEAFF
TRBJ2-1	TRBD2	NA	TRBV18	TGTGCCAGCTCACGTGCTAGCGGGGGGCCTTCCTACAATGAGCAGTTCTTC	CASSRASGGPSYNEQFF
TRBJ1-1	NA	once	TRBV12-5	TGTGCTAGTGGTTTGGAGGCGGGCACTGAAGCTTTCTTT	CASGLEAGTEAFF
TRBJ2-1	NA	NA	TRBV9	TGTGCCAGCAGCGTAGAGGGGGGACTTGATGAGCAGTTCTTC	CASSVEGGLDEQFF
TRBJ2-7	NA	NA	TRBV2	TGTGCCACCCGATCCTATCGGGAGCAGTACTTC	CATRSYREQYF
TRBJ2-7	NA	NA	TRBV2	TGTGCCAGCAAGAGGGCAAGCTCCTACGAGCAGTACTTC	CASKRASSYEQYF
TRBJ2-7	TRBD1	NA	TRBV5-1	TGCGCCAGCAGCTTTTACCGGGACAGCACCTACGAGCAGTACTTC	CASSFYRDSTYEQYF
TRBJ1-5	NA	once	TRBV3-1/TRBV3-2	TGTGCCAGCAGCCCTGGACAGATTAATCAGCCCCAGCATTTT	CASSPGQINQPQHF
TRBJ2-5	NA	NA	TRBV5-4	TGTGCCAGCAGCTCAGCCGCGGGGCAGGGGACACAAGAGACCCAGTACTTC	CASSSAAGQGTQETQYF
TRBJ1-1	NA	NA	TRBV28	TGTGCCAGCAGTTTCCCCCAGAACACTGAAGCTTTCTTT	CASSFPQNTEAFF
TRBJ1-4	NA	NA	TRBV5-1	TGCGCCAGCAGCGGGGGGGCAGGAACTAATGAAAAACTGTTTTTT	CASSGGAGTNEKLFF
TRBJ2-3	TRBD2	NA	TRBV25-1	TGTGCCAGCAGTGCTTGGGCTAGCGGGGCGGCAGATACGCAGTATTTT	CASSAWASGAADTQYF
TRBJ1-1	NA	NA	TRBV10-2	TGCGCCAGCAGTGGGGAGGGATGGAACACTGAAGCTTTCTTT	CASSGEGWNTEAFF
TRBJ1-5	NA	NA	TRBV9	TGTGCCAGCAGCGTAGCGGGGCCTCGGTCCGTTTGGGATCAGCCCCAGCATTTT	CASSVAGPRSVWDQPQHF
TRBJ2-5	TRBD2	NA	TRBV27	TGTGCCAGCAGTTTTAGGCTTTCGGGGGGGGAGTCAACTAAAGAGACCCAGTACTTC	CASSFRLSGGESTKETQYF
TRBJ1-2	TRBD1	NA	TRBV19	TGTGCCAGTAGTTTTGACACAGGGGATGGCTACACCTTC	CASSFDTGDGYTF
TRBJ2-3	TRBD2	once	TRBV2	TGTGCCAGCAGGGGTCTAGCGGGGTCCACAGATACGCAGTATTTT	CASRGLAGSTDTQYF
TRBJ2-7	NA	many	TRBV6-1	TGTGCCAGCAGTGAAGCGGGGGGCAATTTCTACGAGCAGTACTTC	CASSEAGGNFYEQYF
TRBJ2-3	NA	NA	TRBV6-5	TGTGCCAGCAGTTACTCGACTAGGGGTGGGGCAGATACGCAGTATTTT	CASSYSTRGGADTQYF
TRBJ1-1	NA	NA	TRBV6-5	TGTGCCAGCAATTACCACGGGAACACTGAAGCTTTCTTT	CASNYHGNTEAFF
TRBJ1-4	NA	once	TRBV10-3	TGTGCCACCCACCAAGGGGGTGATGAAAAACTGTTTTTT	CATHQGGDEKLFF
TRBJ2-7	TRBD2	NA	TRBV9	TGTGCCAGCAGCGTAGCTTCTAGCGGGGGCGAGCAGTACTTC	CASSVASSGGEQYF
TRBJ1-1	NA	NA	TRBV15	TGTGCCACCAGCAGAGACCCCGCCTCGGCTTCTGAAGCTTTCTTT	CATSRDPASASEAFF
TRBJ1-5	TRBD1	NA	TRBV28	TGTGCCAGCGAACCGGGACAGTTAAATCAGCCCCAGCATTTT	CASEPGQLNQPQHF
TRBJ1-3	NA	NA	TRBV5-1	TGCGCCAGCAGCTTGCCGGGTGAAGGAAACACCATATATTTT	CASSLPGEGNTIYF